This T cell receptor (beta chain) was captured by sequencing in a study of blood T cell repertoires in COVID-19. V shed 4 bases and J 2 bases; nucleotides not matched to a gene: 8. Per the germline V gene, CDR1 is SGHTS and CDR2 is YDEGEE. The CDR3 contains 15 residues. This table comes from immunoSEQ multiplex PCR, and its TCRdb copy is limited to in-frame clones, with some not included. Among some 160,000 clones listed, over 75% were seen once. The receptor was derived from a man in his sixties or seventies with active or convalescent COVID-19. The rearrangement uses TRBV5-8 and TRBJ2-7; the match to TRBD2 covers 8 bases. Sequences were obtained from peripheral blood. The CDR3 nucleotides read TGTGCCAGCAGCCGCGGGGGGTTACCGACCTACGAGCAGTACTTC. It specifies CASSRGGLPTYEQYF.